Below are 12 T cell receptor beta chains sequenced from a single sample in a study of T cells after posttransplantation cyclophosphamide. Only in-frame clones appear in the TCRdb table, and some are missing; sequencing was by immunoSEQ multiplex PCR. Of approximately 13,000 clones listed, approximately 83% are singletons. The sample was memory CD4+ T cells sorted from PBMCs. Receptor source: a man between 45 and 60 years old in good health, CMV-negative, and a related stem cell transplant donor.

The chain uses TRBV2 and TRBJ1-2; 12 nucleotides agree with TRBD1. CDR3 size: 16 residues. V was pared by 0 bases and J by 4 bases, with 3 bases of the junction left unmatched. Germline assignment: CDR1 SNHLY and CDR2 FYNNEI. The CDR3 spells CASSEAGTGGSYGYTF. In nucleotides, the CDR3 is TGTGCCAGCAGTGAAGCTGGGACAGGGGGCTCCTATGGCTACACCTTC.

The rearrangement uses TRBV5-4 and TRBJ2-3, with 9 positions matching TRBD2. This CDR3 has 13 residues. The germline V gene encodes CDR1 SGHNT and CDR2 YYREEE (reference sequence). V was pared by 7 bases and J by 6 bases, with 6 bases of the junction left unmatched. The CDR3 reads CASHSGGRDTQYF. The CDR3 coding sequence is TGTGCCAGCCATAGCGGGGGCCGGGATACGCAGTATTTT.

The rearrangement uses TRBV5-1 and TRBJ1-2; 10 nucleotides agree with TRBD1. V dropped 2 bases and J dropped 8; count of bases not matched to a gene: 3. CDR3 length: 13 residues. The V gene's germline CDR1 is SGHRS and CDR2 YFSETQ. DNA for the CDR3: TGCGCCAGCAGCTTCGGACAGGGGGGAGGCTACACCTTC. Translated: CASSFGQGGGYTF.

The chain uses TRBV2 and TRBJ1-4; the D gene is possibly TRBD1 (5 bases). The ends were cut back, 4 bases at V and 4 bases at J, with 13 bases in the middle. Germline V gives CDR1 SNHLY, CDR2 FYNNEI. This CDR3 contains 15 residues. CDR3 nucleotides: TGTGCCAGCAGTGCTATTTCAGGGTATAATGAAAAACTGTTTTTT. It is translated as CASSAISGYNEKLFF. Full variable domain (remainder filled in from reference TRBV2 and TRBJ1-4): EPEVTQTPSHQVTQMGQEVILRCVPISNHLYFYWYRQILGQKVEFLVSFYNNEISEKSEIFDDQFSVERPDGSNFTLKIRSTKLEDSAMYFCASSAISGYNEKLFFGSGTQLSVL.

The V call is TRBV14, the J call TRBJ1-1; D perhaps matches TRBD1 (5 bases). V shed 2 bases and J shed 4 bases, with 14 bases lying between them. The V gene's germline CDR1 is SGHDN and CDR2 FVKESK. The CDR3 is 15 amino acids. The CDR3 DNA follows: TGTGCCAGCAGCCAAAGGCTTCGGGGGGGCACTGAAGCTTTCTTT. Protein: CASSQRLRGGTEAFF.

Of note for this clone: Other DNA sequences in this specimen translate into the identical CDR3. V is TRBV9 and J is TRBJ2-1; D may be TRBD2 (5 bases). Trimming cost V 0 bases and J 0 bases, with 10 bases left between them. This CDR3 is built from 16 residues. Germline lookup yields CDR1 SGDLS and CDR2 YYNGEE. The CDR3 region has the DNA TGTGCCAGCAGCGTAGTCCGAGGGAGCTCCTACAATGAGCAGTTCTTC. Residues: CASSVVRGSSYNEQFF.

The V call is TRBV7-9, the J call TRBJ2-5; 10 bases are shared with TRBD1. Trimming removed 4 bases from V and 4 bases from J; junction bases left unmatched: 6. There are 15 residues in the CDR3. The germline CDR1 and CDR2 sequences are SEHNR and FQNEAQ (reference sequence). The CDR3 nucleotides read TGTGCCAGCAGCTCAATCTGGGACAGGGGAGAGACCCAGTACTTC. Its translation is CASSSIWDRGETQYF.

V and J are TRBV18 and TRBJ2-1, with D maybe TRBD1 (6 bases). V lost 4 bases and J lost 10, with 11 bases in between. This CDR3 contains 12 residues. Per germline, CDR1 KGHSH and CDR2 LQKENI. CDR3 in amino acids: CASSLGHGEQFF. CDR3 DNA sequence: TGTGCCAGCTCACTGGGACATGGAGAGCAGTTCTTC.

The count of this clone is one. The chain joins TRBV2 to TRBJ2-2; 10 positions agree with TRBD1. Losses at the gene ends were 4 bases for V and 5 bases for J; bases not matched to a gene: 7. Looked up from germline, CDR1 is SNHLY and CDR2 is FYNNEI. The CDR3 spans 16 residues. CDR3 coding DNA: TGTGCCAGCAGTGGGGGACAGGGGCCGGGGACCGGGGAGCTGTTTTTT. Protein sequence: CASSGGQGPGTGELFF.

The rearrangement uses TRBV23-1 and TRBJ2-3; tentatively, D is TRBD2 (5 bases). TRBV23-1 falls under the ORF class, with uncertain function. This CDR3 contains 18 residues. V lost 3 bases, J lost 0 bases, and 19 bases lay in between. CDR3 region: CASSQLADRPASTDTQYF. CDR3 DNA sequence: TGCGCCAGCAGTCAGCTAGCAGACCGACCAGCTAGCACAGATACGCAGTATTTT.

V gene TRBV6-5 combines with J gene TRBJ2-7; 7 positions agree with TRBD1. CDR1 MNHEY and CDR2 SVGAGI come from the germline V gene. The CDR3 is 14 residues long. V shed 6 bases and J 2 bases; nucleotides not matched to a gene: 7. The CDR3 DNA is TGTGCCAGCAGCACTCTGACAGGGACCTACGAGCAGTACTTC. Protein sequence: CASSTLTGTYEQYF.

The chain joins TRBV19 to TRBJ1-1, with 10 bases aligning to TRBD1. This CDR3 is 17 amino acids long. Per germline, CDR1 LNHDA and CDR2 SQIVND (reference sequence). The V and J ends lost 6 bases and 0 bases, in that order; junction bases with no gene match: 10. The DNA for the CDR3 is TGTGCCAGTAGCTCCGCCCTGGACAGGGGGATGAACACTGAAGCTTTCTTT. Translating gives CASSSALDRGMNTEAFF.